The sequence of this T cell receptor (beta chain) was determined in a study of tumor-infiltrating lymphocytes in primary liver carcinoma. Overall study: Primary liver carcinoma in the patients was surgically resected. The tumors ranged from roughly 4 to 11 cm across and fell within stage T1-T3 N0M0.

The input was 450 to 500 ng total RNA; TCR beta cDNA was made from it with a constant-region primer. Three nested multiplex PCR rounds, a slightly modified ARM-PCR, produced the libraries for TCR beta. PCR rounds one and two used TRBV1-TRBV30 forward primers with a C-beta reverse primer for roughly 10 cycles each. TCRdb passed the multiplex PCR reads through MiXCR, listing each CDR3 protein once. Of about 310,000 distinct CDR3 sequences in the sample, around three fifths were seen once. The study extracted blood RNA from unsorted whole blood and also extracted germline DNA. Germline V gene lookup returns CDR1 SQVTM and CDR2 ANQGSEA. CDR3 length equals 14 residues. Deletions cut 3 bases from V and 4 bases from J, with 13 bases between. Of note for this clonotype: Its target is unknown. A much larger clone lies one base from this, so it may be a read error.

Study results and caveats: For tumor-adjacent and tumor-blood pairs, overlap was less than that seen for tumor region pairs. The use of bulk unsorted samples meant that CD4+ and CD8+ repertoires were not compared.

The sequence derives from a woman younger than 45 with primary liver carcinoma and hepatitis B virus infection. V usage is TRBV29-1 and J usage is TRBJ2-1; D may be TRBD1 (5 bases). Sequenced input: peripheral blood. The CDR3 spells CSVEGWPGYNEQFF. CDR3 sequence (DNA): TGCAGCGTTGAGGGGTGGCCAGGGTACAATGAGCAGTTCTTC.